This TCR beta chain was recovered during a study of blood T cell repertoires in COVID-19. The germline V gene has CDR1 SGHTA and CDR2 FQGNSA. V dropped 5 bases and J dropped 4 bases, with 11 bases sitting between them. There are 13 residues in the CDR3. Assay: immunoSEQ multiplex PCR; the TCRdb copy retains only in-frame clones and omits some. This table has just under 350,000 clones, roughly 89% appearing once. The sequenced sample consisted of peripheral blood. The chain recombines TRBV7-2 with TRBJ1-1; no firm D call. This TCR was sampled from a woman under 30 who had recovered from COVID-19. The CDR3 region has the DNA TGTGCCAGCAGCCCCGCAGGTATCACTGAAGCTTTCTTT. Protein sequence: CASSPAGITEAFF. The entire variable domain, with the rest obtained from reference TRBV7-2 and TRBJ1-1, is as follows: GAGVSQSPSNKVTEKGKDVELRCDPISGHTALYWYRQSLGQGLEFLIYFQGNSAPDKSGLPSDRFSAERTGGSVSTLTIQRTQQEDSAVYLCASSPAGITEAFFGQGTRLTVV.